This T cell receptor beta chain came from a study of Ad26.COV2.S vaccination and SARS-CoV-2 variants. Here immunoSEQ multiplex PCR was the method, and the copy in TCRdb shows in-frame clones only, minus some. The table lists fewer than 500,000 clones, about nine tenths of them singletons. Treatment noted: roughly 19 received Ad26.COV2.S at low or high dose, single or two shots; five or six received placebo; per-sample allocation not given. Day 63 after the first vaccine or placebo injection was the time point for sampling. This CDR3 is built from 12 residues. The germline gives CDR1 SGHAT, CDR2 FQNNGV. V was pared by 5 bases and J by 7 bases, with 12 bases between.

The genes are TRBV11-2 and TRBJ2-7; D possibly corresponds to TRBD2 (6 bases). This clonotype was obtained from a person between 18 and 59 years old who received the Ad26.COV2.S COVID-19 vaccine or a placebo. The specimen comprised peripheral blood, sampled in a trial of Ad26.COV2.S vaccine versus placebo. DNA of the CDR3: TGTGCCAGCAGCGAAGGGACTGAAGAGCAGTACTTC. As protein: CASSEGTEEQYF.